This TCR beta chain was identified during a study of vaccination and CD4 T cells after COVID-19. This clonotype was observed a handful of times. Its antigen remains unidentified. The assay that was used to sequence DNA from cultured CD4+ T cells was the Oncomine TCR Beta short-read assay. Genomic DNA was taken out of cultured CD4+ T cells by extraction. TCRdb reanalysed the PCR reads using MiXCR and keeps one entry per CDR3 protein. The repertoire holds approximately 10,000 distinct CDR3 sequences, with 60% as singletons. This sample's treatment: approximately nine-day PBMC culture with coronavirus spike peptide pools or control peptides (ViraFEST assay). Before Alpha, Beta and Delta appeared in the US, convalescents tested positive (March–late 2020). The clonotype was recovered from a human donor with COVID-19. The input for sequencing was cultured CD4+ T cells from blood, taken after SARS-CoV-2 vaccination.

CDR3: CASRPGTVSNQPQHF. In DNA form, the CDR3 reads TGTGCCAGCAGGCCCGGGACCGTGTCTAATCAGCCCCAGCATTTT. The rearrangement links TRBV6-1 to TRBJ1-5; D possibly corresponds to TRBD1 (5 bases). Germline lookup yields CDR1 MNHNS and CDR2 SASEGT. The CDR3 has 15 amino acids. V lost 6 bases, J lost 4 bases, and 16 bases lay in between.